A selection of T cell receptor beta chains follows, all from one sample in a study of blood T cell repertoires in COVID-19. Sequencing was performed with immunoSEQ multiplex PCR; in TCRdb, only in-frame clones are kept and a portion is missing. Of roughly 74,000 clones detected, approximately 86% appear once; the ten largest clones hold less than 2%. Sequenced input: peripheral blood. The receptors were gathered from a woman older than 75 with active or convalescent COVID-19. CDR3s include the opening cysteine and the closing phenylalanine or tryptophan. D genes are given only for firm matches. Rows may omit the clone size; those that give it use once, few, many or a size class.

V	D	size	J	DNA	CDR3
TRBV7-2	.	.	TRBJ2-3	TGTGCCAGCAGCTCCTCTATCATGCCCGGGGATACGCAGTATTTT	CASSSSIMPGDTQYF
TRBV9	.	.	TRBJ1-1	TGTGCCAGCAGCGTAGCGGGGGGCACGAACACTGAAGCTTTCTTT	CASSVAGGTNTEAFF
TRBV24-1	.	.	TRBJ2-3	TGTGCCACCAGTGATTTGGGGGGCCTGGGCACAGATACGCAGTATTTT	CATSDLGGLGTDTQYF
TRBV11-3	.	few	TRBJ1-1	TGTGCCAGCAGCCCCATTTGGGCACCGAACACTGAAGCTTTCTTT	CASSPIWAPNTEAFF
TRBV6-5	TRBD1	.	TRBJ1-2	TGTGCCAGCAGATCCGGGACAGGGAACTATGGCTACACCTTC	CASRSGTGNYGYTF
TRBV4-3	TRBD2	.	TRBJ2-3	TGCGCCAGCAGCCAAGACACCAGCGGGAGATTTGGGAGCACAGATACGCAGTATTTT	CASSQDTSGRFGSTDTQYF
TRBV24-1	TRBD2	once	TRBJ2-5	TGTGCCACCAGTCCTAGCGGGGGGGCTTTAGAGACCCAGTACTTC	CATSPSGGALETQYF
TRBV7-9	TRBD1	.	TRBJ1-2	TGTGCCAGCAGCGACGGACAGGGGGTCGGCTATGGCTACACCTTC	CASSDGQGVGYGYTF
TRBV7-2	.	.	TRBJ1-1	TGTGCCAGCAGCTTAGTTGGCAATTCGAACACTGAAGCTTTCTTT	CASSLVGNSNTEAFF
TRBV9	TRBD2	.	TRBJ2-7	TGTGCCAGCAGCGTAGAGGGGAGGGCTTACGAGCAGTACTTC	CASSVEGRAYEQYF
TRBV5-1	.	.	TRBJ2-5	TGCGCCAGCAGCTTGGAAGTAGTTGGCGGAAAAGAGACCCAGTACTTC	CASSLEVVGGKETQYF
TRBV6-2/TRBV6-3	.	.	TRBJ1-1	TGTGCCAGCAGTTACTCGAACTCGAACACTGAAGCTTTCTTT	CASSYSNSNTEAFF
TRBV5-1	.	.	TRBJ2-1	TGCGCCAGCAGCTCCTGGGGGCTTGGCTCCTACAATGAGCAGTTCTTC	CASSSWGLGSYNEQFF
TRBV7-3	TRBD2	.	TRBJ2-7	TGTGCCAGCAGCGCTTCGGGACTAGCGGTGAACGAGCAGTACTTC	CASSASGLAVNEQYF
TRBV10-2	.	.	TRBJ1-2	TGCGCCAGCAGTGACGCGGAGCTCTATGGCTACACCTTC	CASSDAELYGYTF
TRBV25-1	TRBD1	.	TRBJ1-1	TGTGCCAGCACCGGGCTCACAGGGCACCAGGGGGCTGAAGCTTTCTTT	CASTGLTGHQGAEAFF
TRBV10-3	.	.	TRBJ1-4	TGTGCCATCGGAGGGGGGGAATCTAATGAAAAACTGTTTTTT	CAIGGGESNEKLFF
TRBV7-2	.	once	TRBJ2-7	TGTGCCAGCAGCTTAGACAGGTACTCCTACGAGCAGTACTTC	CASSLDRYSYEQYF
TRBV4-3	.	once	TRBJ2-5	TGCGCCAGCAGCCAAGAGCCGGGGAGAGGGGAGACCCAGTACTTC	CASSQEPGRGETQYF
TRBV9	TRBD2	.	TRBJ2-5	TGTGCCAGCAGCGCACCGCGTAGCGGGGGGTCGGAGACCCAGTACTTC	CASSAPRSGGSETQYF
TRBV20-1	.	.	TRBJ1-2	TGCAGTGCTAGCGACATCTATGGCTACACCTTC	CSASDIYGYTF
TRBV19	.	.	TRBJ2-7	TGTGCCAGTAGTCAGGTCCTGAGCTCCTACGAGCAGTACTTC	CASSQVLSSYEQYF
TRBV5-5	TRBD1	once	TRBJ1-5	TGTGCCAGCAGCTTGGTTGGCGCAGGGGGTAATCAGCCCCAGCATTTT	CASSLVGAGGNQPQHF
TRBV3-1/TRBV3-2	TRBD2	.	TRBJ2-1	TGTGCCAGCAGCCAAGATAACAGGGGACTAGCGGGACCACTCCACAATGAGCAGTTCTTC	CASSQDNRGLAGPLHNEQFF
TRBV5-6	TRBD1	.	TRBJ2-1	TGTGCCAGCAGCTTGCCGGGACAGGGGGACAATGAGCAGTTCTTC	CASSLPGQGDNEQFF
TRBV12-3/TRBV12-4	TRBD1	.	TRBJ1-2	TGTGCCAGCAGTTTAGGGACAGGGGATGTTAAAGTCTTC	CASSLGTGDVKVF
TRBV7-2	TRBD1	.	TRBJ2-1	TGTGCCAGCAGCTTTTACAGGGGAGCGGCGAACAATGAGCAGTTCTTC	CASSFYRGAANNEQFF
TRBV4-3	TRBD2	.	TRBJ2-7	TGCGCCAGCAGCCAAGAGCGGGGGAGCTCCTACGAGCAGTACTTC	CASSQERGSSYEQYF
TRBV29-1	.	.	TRBJ1-1	TGCAGCGTTGGAACTAACACTGAAGCTTTCTTT	CSVGTNTEAFF
TRBV5-8	.	.	TRBJ1-2	TGTGCCAGCAGCCCCTCTGGGCTCTATGGCTACACCTTC	CASSPSGLYGYTF
TRBV5-5	.	.	TRBJ1-6	TGTGCCAGCAGCTTAGCGGCGGGTTCACCCCTCCACTTT	CASSLAAGSPLHF
TRBV7-9	.	.	TRBJ1-2	TGTGCCAGCAGCACGGACACCGGCTATGGCTACACCTTC	CASSTDTGYGYTF
TRBV18	TRBD2	.	TRBJ2-3	TGTGCCAGCTCACCACCGGGACTAGCGTCGGCAGATACGCAGTATTTT	CASSPPGLASADTQYF
TRBV19	.	once	TRBJ1-3	TGTGCCAGTAGTAACCCGGGCACCATATATTTT	CASSNPGTIYF
TRBV7-2	.	.	TRBJ1-5	TGTGCCAGCAGCTTAGGGTATGGGGAGCTTCAGCCCCAGCATTTT	CASSLGYGELQPQHF
TRBV27	TRBD2	.	TRBJ2-1	TGTGCCAGCAGTTACCCGGGACTAGCAACCCTCTTC	CASSYPGLATLF
TRBV27	TRBD1	few	TRBJ2-5	TGTGCCAGCAGCGATCTGACAGGGGGCCAAGAGACCCAGTACTTC	CASSDLTGGQETQYF
TRBV7-9	TRBD1	.	TRBJ2-7	TGTGCCAGCAGCTTAGCACAGGGGCCGTTTACGGGGCAGTACTTC	CASSLAQGPFTGQYF
TRBV9	TRBD2	.	TRBJ2-1	TGTGCCAGCAGCGGTAGCGGGGCCAACTCCTACAATGAGCAGTTCTTC	CASSGSGANSYNEQFF
TRBV2	.	.	TRBJ1-2	TGTGCCAGCAGTGAAGACGGTGGCTACACCTTC	CASSEDGGYTF
TRBV6-5	.	.	TRBJ2-2	TGTGCCAGCAGACGGACCGGGGAGCTGTTTTTT	CASRRTGELFF
TRBV6-2/TRBV6-3	TRBD1	.	TRBJ1-1	TGTGCCAGCAGTTACTCCCCGGACAGGAAGAACACTGAAGCTTTCTTT	CASSYSPDRKNTEAFF
TRBV7-9	TRBD1	once	TRBJ2-2	TGTGCCAGCAGCATCCAGGGGGCTGGGACCGGGGAGCTGTTTTTT	CASSIQGAGTGELFF
TRBV5-6	TRBD1	.	TRBJ2-6	TGTGCCAGCAGCTTTCGACAGGGAGAGGCCAACGTCCTGACTTTC	CASSFRQGEANVLTF
TRBV7-2	.	.	TRBJ2-2	TGTGCCAGCAGCTCCCGGAGAGGTTGGTCCGGGGAGCTGTTTTTT	CASSSRRGWSGELFF
TRBV27	.	.	TRBJ2-7	TGTGCCAGCAGCCTACCAGGGGAATTAAGCGAGCAGTACTTC	CASSLPGELSEQYF
TRBV25-1	.	.	TRBJ1-4	TGTGCCAGCAGTGAGGGTGGAGGAGAAAAACTGTTTTTT	CASSEGGGEKLFF
TRBV6-5	.	.	TRBJ1-4	TGTGCCAGCCAACTGACAGGTTCTAATGAAAAACTGTTTTTT	CASQLTGSNEKLFF
TRBV11-2	TRBD1	.	TRBJ2-1	TGTGCCAGCAGCTTAGGACAGGGCATTGAGCAGTTCTTC	CASSLGQGIEQFF
TRBV3-1/TRBV3-2	.	.	TRBJ1-2	TGTGCCAGCAGCCAAGCAAGGAACAGCGGCTACACCTTC	CASSQARNSGYTF
TRBV5-1	.	.	TRBJ1-2	TGCGCCAGCAGCTTATCTCCCGGTAACTATGGCTACACCTTC	CASSLSPGNYGYTF
TRBV2	.	.	TRBJ1-1	TGTGCCAGCAGTTCACAACAGAACACTGAAGCTTTCTTT	CASSSQQNTEAFF
TRBV12-5	.	.	TRBJ2-2	TGTGCTAGTGCCCCTCGCTGGGGGCCCACCGGGGAGCTGTTTTTT	CASAPRWGPTGELFF
TRBV27	TRBD1	.	TRBJ1-6	TGTGCCAGCAGTTGGGACAGTAGGTCACCCCTCCACTTT	CASSWDSRSPLHF
TRBV7-3	TRBD2	.	TRBJ2-7	TGTGCCAGCAGCACCCTAGCGGGAGGCCGCCACGAGCAGTACTTC	CASSTLAGGRHEQYF
TRBV9	TRBD2	.	TRBJ2-4	TGTGCCAGCAGCCCCGAGGGAGGGTGGGGAGCCAAAAACATTCAGTACTTC	CASSPEGGWGAKNIQYF
TRBV11-3	TRBD1	.	TRBJ2-7	TGTGCCAGCAGCCGACCGACAGGGATTGTCGACGAGCAGTACTTC	CASSRPTGIVDEQYF
TRBV6-6	TRBD1	.	TRBJ2-1	TGTGCCAGCAGTTACGGGACAGGGGGCCGATCGGAGCAGTTCTTC	CASSYGTGGRSEQFF